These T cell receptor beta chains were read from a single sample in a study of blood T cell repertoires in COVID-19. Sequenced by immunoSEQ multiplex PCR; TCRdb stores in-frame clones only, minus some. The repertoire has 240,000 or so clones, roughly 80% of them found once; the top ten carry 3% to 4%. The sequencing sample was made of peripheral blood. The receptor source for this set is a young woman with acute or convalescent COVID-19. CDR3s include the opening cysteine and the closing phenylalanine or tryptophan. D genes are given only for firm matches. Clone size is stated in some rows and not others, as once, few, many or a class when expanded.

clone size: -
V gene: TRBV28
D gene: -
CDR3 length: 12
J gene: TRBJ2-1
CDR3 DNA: TGTGCCAGCAGTTTATACCCACTAAGACTGTTCTTC
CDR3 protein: CASSLYPLRLFF

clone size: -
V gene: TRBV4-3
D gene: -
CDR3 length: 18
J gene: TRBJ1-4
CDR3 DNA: TGCGCCAGCAGCCAAGATCGTGGCAGGGTAAGGTCTGCTGAAAAACTGTTTTTT
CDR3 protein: CASSQDRGRVRSAEKLFF

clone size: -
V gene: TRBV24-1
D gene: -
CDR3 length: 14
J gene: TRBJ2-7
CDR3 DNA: TGTGCCACCAGTGATTTGGGGAGCGGCGGCGAGCAGTACTTC
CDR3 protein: CATSDLGSGGEQYF

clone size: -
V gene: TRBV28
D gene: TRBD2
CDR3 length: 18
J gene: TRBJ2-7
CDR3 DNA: TGTGCCAGCAGTTTCCCCGGACTGGGCGGGAGGTCAACCTACGAGCAGTACTTC
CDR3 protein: CASSFPGLGGRSTYEQYF

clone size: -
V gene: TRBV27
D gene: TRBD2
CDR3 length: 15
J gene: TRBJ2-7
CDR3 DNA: TGTGCCAGCAGTTTCTCCCGGGGGGACTCCTACGAGCAGTACTTC
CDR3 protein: CASSFSRGDSYEQYF

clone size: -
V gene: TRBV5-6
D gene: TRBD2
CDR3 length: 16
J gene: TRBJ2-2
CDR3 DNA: TGTGCCAGCAGCTTGCGGCGGGAGCCCTACACCGGGGAGCTGTTTTTT
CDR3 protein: CASSLRREPYTGELFF

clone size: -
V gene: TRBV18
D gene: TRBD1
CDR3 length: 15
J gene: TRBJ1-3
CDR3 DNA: TGTGCCAGCTCCCCCTCCGGGACAGGGGGAAACACCATATATTTT
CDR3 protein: CASSPSGTGGNTIYF

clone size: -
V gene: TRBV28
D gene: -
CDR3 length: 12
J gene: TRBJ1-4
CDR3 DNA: TGTGCCAGCAAGTCCCAGGGGGAAAAACTGTTTTTT
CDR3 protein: CASKSQGEKLFF

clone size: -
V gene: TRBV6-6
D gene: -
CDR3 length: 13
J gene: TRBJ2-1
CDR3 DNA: TGTGCCAGCAGTTTGACTTCAGGGCATGAGCAGTTCTTC
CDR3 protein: CASSLTSGHEQFF

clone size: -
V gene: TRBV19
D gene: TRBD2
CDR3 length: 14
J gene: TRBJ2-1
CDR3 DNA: TGTGCCAGTAGCCGACTAGCGGACTACAATGAGCAGTTCTTC
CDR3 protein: CASSRLADYNEQFF

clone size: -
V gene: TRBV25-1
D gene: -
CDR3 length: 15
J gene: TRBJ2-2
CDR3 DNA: TGTGCCAGCAGTGAATCCCCCGGGTACACCGGGGAGCTGTTTTTT
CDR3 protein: CASSESPGYTGELFF

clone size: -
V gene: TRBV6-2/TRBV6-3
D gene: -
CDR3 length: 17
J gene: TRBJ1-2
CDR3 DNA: TGTGCCAGCAGTCCAGAGGCAGACAGTATTTTTAACTATGGCTACACCTTC
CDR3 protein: CASSPEADSIFNYGYTF

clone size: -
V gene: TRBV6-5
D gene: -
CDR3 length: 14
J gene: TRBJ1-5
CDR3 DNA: TGTGCCAGCACCCGAGGGCCAACTCCTCAGCCCCAGCATTTT
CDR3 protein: CASTRGPTPQPQHF

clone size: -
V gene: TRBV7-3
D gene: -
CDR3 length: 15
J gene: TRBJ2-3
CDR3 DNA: TGTGCCAGCAGCTCCCCAGCCGCGGGCACAGATACGCAGTATTTT
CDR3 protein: CASSSPAAGTDTQYF

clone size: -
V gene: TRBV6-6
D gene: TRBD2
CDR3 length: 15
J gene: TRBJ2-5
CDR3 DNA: TGTGCCAGCAGTTTCGAAACGACTAGCTCGGAGACCCAGTACTTC
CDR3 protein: CASSFETTSSETQYF

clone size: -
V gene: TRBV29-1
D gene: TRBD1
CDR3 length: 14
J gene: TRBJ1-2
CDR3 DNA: TGCAGCGTGGGACAGGGGATGGATTTCCATGGCTACACCTTC
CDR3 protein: CSVGQGMDFHGYTF

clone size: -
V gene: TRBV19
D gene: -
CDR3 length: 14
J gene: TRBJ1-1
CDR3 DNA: TGTGCCAGTAGTCCGGTCGGCGGGGGGGCTGAAGCTTTCTTT
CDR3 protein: CASSPVGGGAEAFF

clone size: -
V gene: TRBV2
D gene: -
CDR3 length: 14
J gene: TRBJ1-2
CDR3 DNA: TGTGCCAGCAGTGCGAACAGGGAAAGCTATGGCTACACCTTC
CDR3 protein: CASSANRESYGYTF

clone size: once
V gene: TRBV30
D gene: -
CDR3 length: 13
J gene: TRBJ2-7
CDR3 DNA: TGTGCCTGGAGTGTTTCTCGGCGGGGTCGGCAGTACTTC
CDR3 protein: CAWSVSRRGRQYF

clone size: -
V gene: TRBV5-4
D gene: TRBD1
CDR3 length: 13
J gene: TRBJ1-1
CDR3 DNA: TGTGCCAGCAGCTTGGGGACAGGGATAGAAGCTTTCTTT
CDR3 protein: CASSLGTGIEAFF

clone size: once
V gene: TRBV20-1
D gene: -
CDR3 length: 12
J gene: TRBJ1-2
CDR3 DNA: TGCAGTGCTAGTTTGGGGGCAGAGGGCTACACCTTC
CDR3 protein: CSASLGAEGYTF

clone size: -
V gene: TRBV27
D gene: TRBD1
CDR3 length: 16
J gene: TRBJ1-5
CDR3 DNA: TGTGCCAGCAGTTCCGGGGCAGGGGGCGCGGTTCAGCCCCAGCATTTT
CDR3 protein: CASSSGAGGAVQPQHF

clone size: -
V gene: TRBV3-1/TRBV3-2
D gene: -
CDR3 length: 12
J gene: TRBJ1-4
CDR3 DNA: TGTGCCAGCAGCCTCGGGGGACGGGAACTGTTTTTT
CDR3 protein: CASSLGGRELFF

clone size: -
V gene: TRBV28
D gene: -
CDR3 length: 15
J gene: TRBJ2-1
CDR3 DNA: TGTGCCAGCAGTCCTAGGGTGAGCAGGGCCAATGAGCAGTTCTTC
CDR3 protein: CASSPRVSRANEQFF

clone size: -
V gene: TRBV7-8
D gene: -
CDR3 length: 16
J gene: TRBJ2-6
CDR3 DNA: TGTGCCAGCAGCTTAGTTCGGGGCTCTGGGGCCAACGTCCTGACTTTC
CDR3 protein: CASSLVRGSGANVLTF

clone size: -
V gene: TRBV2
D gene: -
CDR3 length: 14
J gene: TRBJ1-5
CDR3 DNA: TGTGCCAGCAGTGAAGGGGCTAGCAATCAGCCCCAGCATTTT
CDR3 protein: CASSEGASNQPQHF

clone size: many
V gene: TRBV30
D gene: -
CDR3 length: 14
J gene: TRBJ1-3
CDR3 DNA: TGTGCCTGGAGTCTCAGGGGACCTGGAAACACCATATATTTT
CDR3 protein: CAWSLRGPGNTIYF

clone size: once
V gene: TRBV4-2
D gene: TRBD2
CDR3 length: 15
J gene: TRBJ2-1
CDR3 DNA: TGTGCCAGCAGCCAAGGGGGACTAGTTTACAATGAGCAGTTCTTC
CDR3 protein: CASSQGGLVYNEQFF

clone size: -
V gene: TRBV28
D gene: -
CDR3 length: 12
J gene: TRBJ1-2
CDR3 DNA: TGTGCCAGCAGTTCACACCGCTATGGCTACACCTTC
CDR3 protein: CASSSHRYGYTF

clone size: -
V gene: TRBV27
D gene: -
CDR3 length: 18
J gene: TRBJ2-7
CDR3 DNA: TGTGCCAGCAGTTTATCGCCCCGGGGGGCGGGCCCAGGTCTCGAGCAGTACTTC
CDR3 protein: CASSLSPRGAGPGLEQYF

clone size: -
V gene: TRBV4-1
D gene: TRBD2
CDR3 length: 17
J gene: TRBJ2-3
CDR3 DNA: TGCGCCAGCAGCCAAGCGTCGACTAGCGGGAGAAGTGATACGCAGTATTTT
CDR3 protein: CASSQASTSGRSDTQYF

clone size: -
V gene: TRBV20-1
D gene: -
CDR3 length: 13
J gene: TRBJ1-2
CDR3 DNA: TGCAGTGCTAGTTCCGCAGGGAACTATGGCTACACCTTC
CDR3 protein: CSASSAGNYGYTF

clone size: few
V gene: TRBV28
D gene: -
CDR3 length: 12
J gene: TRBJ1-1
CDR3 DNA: TGTGCCAGCACTACGTGGAACACTGAAGCTTTCTTT
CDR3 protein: CASTTWNTEAFF

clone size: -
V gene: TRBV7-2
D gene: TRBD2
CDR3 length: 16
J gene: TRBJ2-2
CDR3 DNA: TGTGCCAGCAGCCCGGGACTAGCCGGAAACACCGGGGAGCTGTTTTTT
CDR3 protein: CASSPGLAGNTGELFF

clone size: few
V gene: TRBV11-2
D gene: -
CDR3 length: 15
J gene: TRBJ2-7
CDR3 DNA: TGTGCCAGCAGCTTAGGCCCGGGGAGCTCCTACGAGCAGTACTTC
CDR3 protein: CASSLGPGSSYEQYF

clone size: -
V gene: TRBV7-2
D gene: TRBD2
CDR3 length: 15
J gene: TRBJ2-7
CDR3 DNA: TGTGCCAGCAGCTGGGGGCGGGAGGGCCATAACGAGCAGTACTTC
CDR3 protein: CASSWGREGHNEQYF

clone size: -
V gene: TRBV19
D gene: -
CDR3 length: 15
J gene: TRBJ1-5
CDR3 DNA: TGTGCCAGTAGTATTGTCAGGGGACACAATCAGCCCCAGCATTTT
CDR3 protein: CASSIVRGHNQPQHF

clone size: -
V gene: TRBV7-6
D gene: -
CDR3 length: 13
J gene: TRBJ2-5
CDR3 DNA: TGTGCCAGCAGCTTAGTCCAGAAAGAGACCCAGTACTTC
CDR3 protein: CASSLVQKETQYF

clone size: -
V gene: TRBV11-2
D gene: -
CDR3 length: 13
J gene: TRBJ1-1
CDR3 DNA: TGTGCCAGCAGCCCAGGGGAGAACACTGAAGCTTTCTTT
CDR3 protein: CASSPGENTEAFF

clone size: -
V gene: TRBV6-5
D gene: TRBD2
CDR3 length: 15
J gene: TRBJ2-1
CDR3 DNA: TGTGCCAGCAGTTATCGGGCGGGAGGGCCGTATGAGCAGTTCTTC
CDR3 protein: CASSYRAGGPYEQFF

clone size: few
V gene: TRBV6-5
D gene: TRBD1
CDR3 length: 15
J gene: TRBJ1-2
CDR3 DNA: TGTGCCAGCAGTTACACCCCGACAGGGTACTATGGCTACACCTTC
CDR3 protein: CASSYTPTGYYGYTF

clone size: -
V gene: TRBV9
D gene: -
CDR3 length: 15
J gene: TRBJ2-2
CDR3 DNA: TGTGCCAGCAGCGGGGACATCAAGACGACCGGGGAGCTGTTTTTT
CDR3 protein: CASSGDIKTTGELFF

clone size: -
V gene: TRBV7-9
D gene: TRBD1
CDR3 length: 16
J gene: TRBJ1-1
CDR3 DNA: TGTGCCAGCAACCCCTTAACAGGGGCGAAAAACACTGAAGCTTTCTTT
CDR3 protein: CASNPLTGAKNTEAFF

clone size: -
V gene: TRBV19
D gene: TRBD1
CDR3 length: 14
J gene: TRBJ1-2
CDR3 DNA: TGTGCCAGTAGGCGGATACAGGGGACCTATGGCTACACCTTC
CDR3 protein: CASRRIQGTYGYTF

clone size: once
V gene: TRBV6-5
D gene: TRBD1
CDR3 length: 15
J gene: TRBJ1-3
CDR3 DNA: TGTGCCAGCGGCACCCCAGGGGGCTTTGGAAACACCATATATTTT
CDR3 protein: CASGTPGGFGNTIYF

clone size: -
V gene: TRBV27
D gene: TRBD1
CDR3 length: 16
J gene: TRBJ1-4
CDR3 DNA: TGTGCCAGCAGTCCTGGGACAGGGGCCAGTAATGAAAAACTGTTTTTT
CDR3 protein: CASSPGTGASNEKLFF

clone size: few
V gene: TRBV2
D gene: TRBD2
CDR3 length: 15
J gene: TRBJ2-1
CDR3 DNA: TGTGCCAGCAGTGACCAATCCGGGAGGAGGGGTGAGCAGTTCTTC
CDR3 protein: CASSDQSGRRGEQFF